Each of the 5 T cell receptor beta chains below was sequenced from the same sample in a study of blood T cell repertoires in COVID-19. The assay was immunoSEQ multiplex PCR, and TCRdb's table has in-frame clones only and misses some. Of about 240,000 clones detected, roughly 80% appear once; the ten largest clones hold over 3.5%. The specimen sequenced was peripheral blood. Receptors were obtained from an older woman with acute or convalescent COVID-19.

The chain couples TRBV5-6 to TRBJ2-5, with D unresolved. The germline V gene encodes CDR1 SGHDT and CDR2 YYEEEE. This CDR3 is 15 amino acids long. Trimming left V 0 bases short and J 5 bases short, with 14 bases between. CDR3 loop: CASSLASGALETQYF. CDR3 sequence (DNA): TGTGCCAGCAGCTTGGCGTCAGGCGCTCTGGAGACCCAGTACTTC.

This chain joins TRBV9 and TRBJ1-1, with D uncertain. This CDR3 is built from 13 residues. Trimming shortened V by 0 bases and J by 2 bases, and 5 bases separated the two germline ends. The germline V gene encodes CDR1 SGDLS and CDR2 YYNGEE. CDR3 DNA: TGTGCCAGCAGCGTAGGAGATAACACTGAAGCTTTCTTT. It translates to CASSVGDNTEAFF.

The chain couples TRBV2 to TRBJ1-1; the D gene is possibly TRBD1 (5 bases). CDR3 size: 13 residues. V was shortened by 6 bases and J by 1 base, with 9 bases between the two germline ends. In germline, CDR1 is SNHLY, CDR2 FYNNEI. The CDR3 protein is CASSRDSNTEAFF. CDR3 DNA sequence: TGTGCCAGCAGCCGGGACTCGAACACTGAAGCTTTCTTT.

The chain combines TRBV12-2 with TRBJ1-5; the table calls TRBD1, which could not be checked here. TRBV12-2 is labeled a pseudogene. This CDR3 is built from 14 residues. This chain's CDR3 is CAMVKGGVGQPQHF. CDR3 bases: TGTGCAATGGTAAAAGGGGGTGTAGGCCAGCCCCAGCATTTT.

The CDR3 DNA follows: TGTGCCAGCAGCCGGGTGGGACAGGGTAATGAAAAACTGTTTTTT. This translates into CASSRVGQGNEKLFF. The chain couples TRBV5-5 to TRBJ1-4; TRBD1 aligns across 9 bases. The CDR3 has 15 residues. Germline-derived CDR1 and CDR2 are SGHKS and YYEKEE (reference sequence). J was trimmed by 4 bases and V by 4 bases; bases with no gene match: 5.